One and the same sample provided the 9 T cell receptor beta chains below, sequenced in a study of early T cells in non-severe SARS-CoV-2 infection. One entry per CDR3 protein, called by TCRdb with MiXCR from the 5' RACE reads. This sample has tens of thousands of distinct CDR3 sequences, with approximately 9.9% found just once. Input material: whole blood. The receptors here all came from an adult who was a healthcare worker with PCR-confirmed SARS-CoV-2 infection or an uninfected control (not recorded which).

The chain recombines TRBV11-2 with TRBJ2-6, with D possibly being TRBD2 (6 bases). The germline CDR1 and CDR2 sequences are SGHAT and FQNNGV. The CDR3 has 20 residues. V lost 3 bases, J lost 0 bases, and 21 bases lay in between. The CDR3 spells CASSFGRDQVSFSGANVLTF. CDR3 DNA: TGTGCCAGCAGCTTCGGGAGAGACCAGGTCTCTTTCTCTGGGGCCAACGTCCTGACTTTC.

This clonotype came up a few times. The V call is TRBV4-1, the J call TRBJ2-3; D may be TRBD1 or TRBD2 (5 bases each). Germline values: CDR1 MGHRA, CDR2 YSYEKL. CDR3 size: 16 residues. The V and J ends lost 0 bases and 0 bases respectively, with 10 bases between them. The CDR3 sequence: CASSQELWGSTDTQYF. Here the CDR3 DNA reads TGCGCCAGCAGCCAAGAATTGTGGGGGAGCACAGATACGCAGTATTTT.

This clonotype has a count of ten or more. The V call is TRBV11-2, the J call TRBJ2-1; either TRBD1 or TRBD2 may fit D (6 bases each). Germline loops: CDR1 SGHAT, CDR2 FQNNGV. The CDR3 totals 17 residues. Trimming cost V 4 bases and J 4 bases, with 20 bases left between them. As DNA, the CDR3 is TGTGCCAGCAGCTCTGCGGCGGGGACAACTTTTTACAATGAGCAGTTCTTC. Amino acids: CASSSAAGTTFYNEQFF.

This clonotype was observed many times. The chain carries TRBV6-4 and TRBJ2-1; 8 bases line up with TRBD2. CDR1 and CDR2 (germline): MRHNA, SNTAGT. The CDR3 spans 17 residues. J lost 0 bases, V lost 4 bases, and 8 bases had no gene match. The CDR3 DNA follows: TGTGCCAGCAGTGTAAGTTGGCGGGGGGACTCCTACAATGAGCAGTTCTTC. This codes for CASSVSWRGDSYNEQFF.

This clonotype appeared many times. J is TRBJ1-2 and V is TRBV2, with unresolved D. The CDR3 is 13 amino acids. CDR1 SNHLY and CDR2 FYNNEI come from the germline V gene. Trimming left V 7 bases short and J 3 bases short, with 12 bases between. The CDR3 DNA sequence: TGTGCCAGCATTTACCAGGCGGACTATGGCTACACCTTC. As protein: CASIYQADYGYTF. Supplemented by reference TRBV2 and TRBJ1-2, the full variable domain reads EPEVTQTPSHQVTQMGQEVILRCVPISNHLYFYWYRQILGQKVEFLVSFYNNEISEKSEIFDDQFSVERPDGSNFTLKIRSTKLEDSAMYFCASIYQADYGYTFGSGTRLTVV.

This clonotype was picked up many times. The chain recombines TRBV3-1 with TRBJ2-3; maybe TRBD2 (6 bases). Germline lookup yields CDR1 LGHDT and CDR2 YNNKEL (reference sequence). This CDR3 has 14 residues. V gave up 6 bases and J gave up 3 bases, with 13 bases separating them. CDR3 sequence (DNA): TGTGCCAGCAGGGGACTTTCGGGGACAGATACGCAGTATTTT. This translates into CASRGLSGTDTQYF.

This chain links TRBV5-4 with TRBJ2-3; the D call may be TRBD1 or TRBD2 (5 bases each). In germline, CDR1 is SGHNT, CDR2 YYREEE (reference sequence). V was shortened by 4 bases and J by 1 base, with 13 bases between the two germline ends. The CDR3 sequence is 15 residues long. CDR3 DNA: TGTGCCAGCAGCCCTCCTGGGGGACGCACAGATACGCAGTATTTT. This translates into CASSPPGGRTDTQYF. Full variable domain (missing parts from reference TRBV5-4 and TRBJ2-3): ETGVTQSPTHLIKTRGQQVTLRCSSQSGHNTVSWYQQALGQGPQFIFQYYREEENGRGNFPPRFSGLQFPNYSSELNVNALELDDSALYLCASSPPGGRTDTQYFGPGTRLTVL.

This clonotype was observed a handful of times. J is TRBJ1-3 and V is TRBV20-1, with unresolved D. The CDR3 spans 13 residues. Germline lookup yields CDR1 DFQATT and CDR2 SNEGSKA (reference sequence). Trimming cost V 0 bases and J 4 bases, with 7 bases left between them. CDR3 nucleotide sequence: TGCAGTGCTAGAGATGAGGGCGGAAACACCATATATTTT. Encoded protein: CSARDEGGNTIYF.

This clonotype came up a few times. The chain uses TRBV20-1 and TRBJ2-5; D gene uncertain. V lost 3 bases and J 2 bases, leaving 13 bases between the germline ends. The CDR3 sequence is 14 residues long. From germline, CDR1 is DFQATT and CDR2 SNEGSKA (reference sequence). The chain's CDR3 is CSASLGRRQETQYF. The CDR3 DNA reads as TGCAGTGCTAGTCTAGGCAGGCGACAAGAGACCCAGTACTTC.